This T cell receptor (beta chain) is from a study of control samples from healthy donors and cancer patients (dated by TCRdb to between 2020 and 2021). A remark on this clone: The antigen this receptor binds is unknown. No base quality information exists; no much larger clone differs at one position.

Library preparation employed the immunoSEQ multiplex PCR assay. TCRdb obtained this table from immuneACCESS and retained in-frame rearrangements with V and J assigned. These tables miss some clones; where compared with another copy, unresolved V genes account for less than half of the shortfall, and the remainder is unexplained. This sample holds about 95,000 clones; roughly 90% were observed only once. Clones ranked in the top ten supply about 15% of the sample. CDR1 is given as SGDLS and CDR2 as YYNGEE, both from the germline V gene. The CDR3, from cysteine to phenylalanine, totals 16 residues. Kept here is only the CDR3 DNA, which spans 48 bases and is read in frame from base 1. Trimming removed 5 bases from V and 7 bases from J, leaving 22 bases between the germline ends.

Sequenced material: blood. The sequence joins TRBV9 to TRBJ2-1, with the D assignment possibly TRBD1 or TRBD2, given 6 matching bases for each. The clonotype originates from a woman in her 70s in good health. The CDR3 region reads CASSLRGDTQNNEQFF. The DNA reads TGTGCCAGCAGTTTAAGGGGGGACACTCAGAATAATGAGCAGTTCTTC.